These 10 T cell receptor delta chains were sequenced from one sample in a study of γδ T cells in repeated Plasmodium falciparum infection. Vgamma9/Vdelta2+ and Vdelta2-negative gammadelta T cells were flow-sorted from PBMC for bulk sequencing. TCRdb ran CATT on the multiplex PCR reads. In the table there are 70,000 to 95,000 delta-chain clones, more than 1.4% of which are singletons. Sequenced input: gamma-delta T cells from blood. These receptors all come from a pool of human donors (malaria-infected and uninfected, not separated).

Notes on this clone: The protein in TCRdb stems from a much larger clone and differs at residue 14 from this DNA's translation, likely a read error; here the protein is translated from the DNA. This chain joins TRDV1 and TRDJ1; TRDD2 agrees at 9 bases. Matching the DNA to germline supplied the J gene, which TCRdb does not give. Losses at the gene ends were 3 bases for V and 0 bases for J; bases not matched to a gene: 23. This CDR3 is 22 amino acids long. The germline V gene has CDR1 TSWWSYY and CDR2 QGS. CDR3 amino acids: CALGDSFLRNQVLDLYTDKLIF. The CDR3 DNA reads TGTGCTCTTGGGGATTCCTTCCTACGGAATCAGGTACTGGATTTGTACACCGATAAACTCATCTTT.

Concerning this clone itself: This is likely an artifact of a read error, given a far larger clone one base away. Other DNA variants within this sample encode the same CDR3. J is TRDJ1 and V is TRDV1, with D possibly matching TRDD2 (7 bases). Because TCRdb records no J gene, it was assigned here through a match of the DNA to germline. The germline gives CDR1 TSWWSYY, CDR2 QGS. This CDR3 spans 23 amino acids. V lost 5 bases, J lost 0 bases, and 37 bases lay in between. The CDR3 is CALGSPGSLPLFMGGSYTDKLIF. The CDR3 region has the DNA TGTGCTCTTGGGTCCCCGGGGAGCCTTCCTTTATTTATGGGGGGTTCGTACACCGATAAACTCATCTTT.

This clone occurred a few times. The translation of this DNA and the TCRdb protein of a much larger clone differ at residue 20, probably owing to a read error; the protein shown here is translated from the DNA. Here the CDR3 reads CALGELVDGFYWGIRMCDKHIF. The CDR3 DNA follows: TGTGCTCTTGGGGAACTAGTTGACGGATTTTACTGGGGGATACGCATGTGCGATAAACACATCTTT. The chain joins TRDV1 to TRDJ1; 13 bases agree with TRDD3. The CDR3 is 22 amino acids. Looked up from germline, CDR1 is TSWWSYY and CDR2 is QGS.

The CDR3 region is CALGELVLSRHWGIIPIIF. In DNA, the CDR3 is TGTGCTCTTGGGGAACTGGTTCTTTCTCGGCACTGGGGGATAATACCGATCATCTTT. The V gene call reads TRDV1; no J gene was called; the table's D call of TRDD3 was not tested on the DNA. CDR3 length equals 19 residues. Germline CDR1 reads TSWWSYY; CDR2 reads QGS.

Remarks on this clone: The protein given by TCRdb reflects a much larger clone and differs at residue 4 from this DNA's translation, likely from a read error; the protein shown is the DNA's translation. J is TRDJ1 and V is TRDV1; TRDD2 matches 7 bases. Matching the DNA to germline supplied the J gene, which TCRdb does not give. This CDR3 comprises 23 residues. Germline-derived CDR1 and CDR2 are TSWWSYY and QGS. CDR3 coding DNA: TGTGCTCTTAGGGAAGGAAAACCCTCAATTTCCTACAGATCGGTCGGGGGGGTCGATAAACTCATCTTT. Translating gives CALREGKPSISYRSVGGVDKLIF.

In the case of this clone: This likely traces to a read error, being one base from a far larger clone. Distinct nucleotide sequences in the sample also encode this CDR3. The rearrangement joins TRDV1 to TRDJ3; 12 bases are a match to TRDD3. TCRdb carries no J gene annotation; the J gene was assigned here by matching the DNA with germline. This CDR3 contains 23 residues. V shed 2 bases, J shed 4 bases, and the junction held 18 bases outside the gene matches. Germline V gives CDR1 TSWWSYY, CDR2 QGS. The CDR3 coding sequence is TGTGCTCTTGGGGAAAGAGCACTACTGGGGGATACAGTATCCTCTTGGGACACCCGACAGATGTTTTTC. It specifies CALGERALLGDTVSSWDTRQMFF.

To note about this clone: A far bigger clonotype differs at one base, so this is likely a read error. Other DNA sequences of this sample code for an identical CDR3. This chain joins TRDV1 and TRDJ4; no firm D call. The J gene, absent from TCRdb, was called here by matching the DNA to germline. V was cut by 0 bases and J by 0 bases, with 20 bases left in between. The germline V gene has CDR1 TSWWSYY and CDR2 QGS. The CDR3 is 18 residues long. The CDR3 protein is CALGELFRVAPPARPLIF. DNA of the CDR3: TGTGCTCTTGGGGAACTATTCCGGGTAGCACCTCCGGCCAGACCCCTGATCTTT.

Comments on this clone: A single base is all that separates this from a far larger clone, so a read error is likely. This CDR3 is also generated by other DNA sequences in the sample. Called V gene: TRDV2; the J gene was not called; TRDD3 is the table's D call and was not checked against the DNA. This CDR3 region has 19 residues. CDR1 and CDR2 from the germline V gene are GEAIGNYY and EKD. The CDR3 protein is CACDTVGGYAAPYTDKLIF. The DNA for the CDR3 is TGTGCCTGTGACACCGTTGGGGGATACGCTGCACCGTACACCGATAAACTCATCTTC.

Only a few counts were recorded for this clone. Mismatch with germline at one junction end may stem from a read error. Other DNA sequences from this sample encode an identical CDR3 as well. The V call is TRDV2, the J call TRDJ2, with 10 bases fitting TRDD3. CDR1 is GEAIGNYY and CDR2 is EKD in the germline V gene. The CDR3 has 19 amino acids. CDR3 in DNA: TGTGCCTGTGACCATATTGATGTGGGGGATACTGCTCTGACAGCACAACTGTTCTTT. The encoded protein is CACDHIDVGDTALTAQLFF.

This clone was found a few times. The translation of this DNA and the TCRdb protein of a much larger clone differ at residue 14, probably owing to a read error; the protein shown here is translated from the DNA. The rearrangement joins TRDV2 to TRDJ1, with TRDD3 matching over 10 bases. As TCRdb names no J gene, one was assigned here on the basis of a DNA match to germline. This CDR3 comprises 19 residues. CDR1 GEAIGNYY and CDR2 EKD come from the germline V gene. Trimming at V came to 6 bases and at J to 3 bases, leaving 21 bases not matched to a gene. Written as DNA, the CDR3 is TGTGCCTGTAGAGAAATTGGGGGATACCCACTATTGGACGCCGATAAACTCATCTTT. It translates to CACREIGGYPLLDADKLIF.